These 4 T cell receptor beta chains were all obtained from the same sample, sequenced in a study of T cells in women clearing cervical HPV infection. Profiled with immunoSEQ multiplex PCR; TCRdb holds only in-frame clones, not every one. In all, the sample yields tens of thousands of clones. The sequenced sample consisted of blood buffy coat. Every receptor here comes from a woman aged 18-69 years with a cervical HPV16 infection that either progressed to CIN3+ or cleared (not recorded which).

As regards this clone: Read coverage stops 3 residues before the CDR3 terminus; the germline J gene supplies the remainder. The rearrangement links TRBV20-1 to TRBJ2-1; TRBD2 matches at 11 bases. Germline-derived CDR1 and CDR2 are DFQATT and SNEGSKA (reference sequence). The CDR3 sequence is 15 residues long. With V trimmed by 0 bases and J by 6 bases, 4 bases remained unmatched. The CDR3 is CSAREGTSGTNEQFF. CDR3 DNA (partial): TGCAGTGCTAGAGAAGGGACTAGCGGCACCAATGAG.

With regard to this clone: The read is 3 residues too short to cover the CDR3 end, so that end is filled in from the germline J gene. This chain uses TRBV2 with TRBJ1-6; D not resolved. CDR3 length equals 14 residues. V gave up 3 bases and J gave up 6 bases, with 9 bases separating them. CDR1 is SNHLY and CDR2 is FYNNEI in the germline V gene. The part of the CDR3 DNA that was read is TGTGCCAGCAGTGATCAGGTTCCTAATTCACCC. Translating it yields CASSDQVPNSP. The CDR3 as a whole reads CASSDQVPNSPLHF.

On this clone: The CDR3 is cut off 3 residues early in the read; its end comes from the germline J gene. J is TRBJ1-1 and V is TRBV19; D might be TRBD1 (6 bases). The CDR3 has 14 amino acids. Germline assignment: CDR1 LNHDA and CDR2 SQIVND (reference sequence). CDR3 loop: CASSMGQSGAEAFF. The covered CDR3 bases are TGTGCCAGTAGTATGGGACAATCAGGGGCAGAA.

Turning to this clone: The read is 3 residues too short to cover the CDR3 end, so that end is filled in from the germline J gene. V gene TRBV7-9 combines with J gene TRBJ1-1; possible D gene TRBD1, 6 bases. The germline V gene has CDR1 SEHNR and CDR2 FQNEAQ (reference sequence). V lost 3 bases, J lost 5 bases, and 13 bases lay in between. The CDR3 sequence is 14 residues long. This chain's CDR3 is CASSFGGGGTEAFF. The CDR3 bases that were read are TGTGCCAGCAGCTTCGGAGGGGGAGGAACTGAA.